One and the same sample provided the 13 T cell receptor beta chains below, sequenced in a study of beta chain features in type 1 diabetes. Study results and limitations: For Type 1 diabetes patients, all four CD4+ subsets carried TCRB CDR3s that were moderately but significantly shorter.

The sequenced template was cDNA made from the entire isolated RNA. The data were produced by immunoSEQ multiplex PCR, yet TCRdb's version contains in-frame clones alone and is incomplete. The sample lists around 160,000 clones, roughly 8% seen once, with around 0.5% in the top ten. Their specific antigens are unknown. Sequenced sample: central memory CD4+ T cells from blood. The source is a woman between 18 and 29 years old with type 1 diabetes.

A few counts support this clone. The chain couples TRBV28 to TRBJ2-7; TRBD1 agrees at 7 bases. The V gene's germline CDR1 is MDHEN and CDR2 SYDVKM. J gave up 1 base and V 6 bases, and 15 bases lay outside the gene matches. This CDR3 contains 17 residues. CDR3 DNA: TGTGCCAGCAGCCTCCTGGGCCACGGGACAGCATCCTACGAGCAGTACTTC. Protein sequence: CASSLLGHGTASYEQYF. Full variable domain (missing parts from reference TRBV28 and TRBJ2-7): DVKVTQSSRYLVKRTGEKVFLECVQDMDHENMFWYRQDPGLGLRLIYFSYDVKMKEKGDIPEGYSVSREKKERFSLILESASTNQTSMYLCASSLLGHGTASYEQYFGPGTRLTVT.

There are a few counts of this clone. The rearrangement joins TRBV2 to TRBJ1-2, with 9 bases identical to TRBD1. The CDR3 length is 15 residues. In germline, CDR1 is SNHLY, CDR2 FYNNEI. V gave up 6 bases and J gave up 4 bases; unmatched junction bases: 9. CDR3 protein: CASSGQGRSGYGYTF. The CDR3 DNA sequence: TGTGCCAGCAGCGGACAGGGGAGGTCGGGCTATGGCTACACCTTC.

This clone was seen only a few times. This rearrangement joins TRBV11-3 to TRBJ2-2; 13 bases map to TRBD2. This CDR3 spans 16 amino acids. V lost 4 bases, J lost 6 bases, and 5 bases stayed unmatched. Germline V lookup: CDR1 SGHNT, CDR2 YENEEA. CDR3 protein: CASSSGLAGVSGELFF. The DNA for the CDR3 is TGTGCCAGCAGCTCTGGACTAGCGGGAGTATCCGGGGAGCTGTTTTTT.

This clone has a handful of counts. The V and J genes are TRBV9 and TRBJ2-3, with D uncertain. Per germline, CDR1 SGDLS and CDR2 YYNGEE. V lost 0 bases and J lost 2, with 7 bases in between. CDR3 length: 14 residues. In DNA form, the CDR3 reads TGTGCCAGCAGCGTAGGCACAACCACAGATACGCAGTATTTT. It translates to CASSVGTTTDTQYF. Based on the CDR3 plus reference TRBV9 and TRBJ2-3, the full variable domain is DSGVTQTPKHLITATGQRVTLRCSPRSGDLSVYWYQQSLDQGLQFLIQYYNGEERAKGNILERFSAQQFPDLHSELNLSSLELGDSALYFCASSVGTTTDTQYFGPGTRLTVL.

The sample holds a few counts of this clone. The chain couples TRBV5-4 to TRBJ2-6, with D perhaps matching TRBD1 (5 bases). The germline gives CDR1 SGHNT, CDR2 YYREEE (reference sequence). This CDR3 spans 16 amino acids. V dropped 0 bases and J dropped 2 bases, with 9 bases sitting between them. The CDR3 DNA reads as TGTGCCAGCAGCTTGGGGGTAGGGGCTGGGGCCAACGTCCTGACTTTC. Its translation is CASSLGVGAGANVLTF.

There are many counts of this clone. The chain recombines TRBV30 with TRBJ1-5; D call uncertain. The germline V and J ends were trimmed by 2 bases and 2 bases, with 7 bases remaining between them. The CDR3 has 13 residues. Germline V lookup: CDR1 GTSNPN, CDR2 SVGIG (reference sequence). The CDR3 protein is CAWSPQGNQPQHF. The CDR3 region has the DNA TGTGCCTGGAGTCCCCAGGGCAATCAGCCCCAGCATTTT.

The chain carries TRBV6-5 and TRBJ1-6, with 10 bases matching TRBD1. The CDR3 loop spans 15 amino acids. The germline V gene has CDR1 MNHEY and CDR2 SVGAGI. V lost 7 bases, J lost 9 bases, and 9 bases stayed unmatched. The CDR3 here is CASTSPGQGISPLHF. The CDR3, as DNA: TGTGCCAGCACTTCACCGGGACAGGGGATTTCACCCCTCCACTTT.

The genes are TRBV7-2 and TRBJ2-7, with TRBD2 matching over 10 bases. The CDR3 covers 15 residues. Germline V CDR1 and CDR2: SGHTA, FQGNSA. Trimming removed 1 base from V and 4 bases from J; junction bases left unmatched: 4. This CDR3 is CASSLGAGGQYEQYF. CDR3 DNA: TGTGCCAGCAGCTTAGGAGCGGGGGGGCAATACGAGCAGTACTTC. Full variable domain (rest looked up from reference TRBV7-2 and TRBJ2-7): GAGVSQSPSNKVTEKGKDVELRCDPISGHTALYWYRQSLGQGLEFLIYFQGNSAPDKSGLPSDRFSAERTGGSVSTLTIQRTQQEDSAVYLCASSLGAGGQYEQYFGPGTRLTVT.

V usage is TRBV5-6 and J usage is TRBJ1-2; perhaps TRBD1 as D (5 bases). There are 14 residues in the CDR3. Trimming took off 0 bases at V and 4 bases at J, with 10 bases between the two ends. CDR1 and CDR2 (germline): SGHDT, YYEEEE. CDR3 DNA sequence: TGTGCCAGCAGCTTGGGACAGTCTGGCTATGGCTACACCTTC. Its translation: CASSLGQSGYGYTF.

This clone was observed a handful of times. The chain links TRBV7-2 to TRBJ1-1; 7 nucleotides agree with TRBD1. The ends lost 7 bases at V and 0 bases at J; junction bases unmatched: 5. Looked up from germline, CDR1 is SGHTA and CDR2 is FQGNSA. The CDR3 length is 14 residues. The CDR3 DNA reads TGTGCCAGCACCCCACAGGGGTTGAACACTGAAGCTTTCTTT. Protein: CASTPQGLNTEAFF.

This clone appeared a few times. The chain combines TRBV5-1 with TRBJ1-1; 8 bases align to TRBD1. CDR3 size: 16 residues. Germline V CDR1 and CDR2: SGHRS, YFSETQ. V was clipped by 2 bases and J by 1 base; unmatched bases: 7. This CDR3 is CASSFGQGVGNTEAFF. The CDR3, as DNA: TGCGCCAGCAGCTTTGGACAGGGTGTAGGGAACACTGAAGCTTTCTTT.

The CDR3 here is CASSPGTSGRAWTDTQYF. DNA of the CDR3: TGTGCCAGCAGCCCCGGGACTAGCGGGAGGGCCTGGACAGATACGCAGTATTTT. The chain is built from TRBV7-6 and TRBJ2-3; 16 nucleotides line up with TRBD2. Germline assignment: CDR1 SGHVS and CDR2 FNYEAQ. The CDR3 sequence is 18 residues long. V was clipped by 5 bases and J by 3 bases; unmatched bases: 8.

There are a few counts of this clone. The rearrangement uses TRBV7-2 and TRBJ2-7; 9 bases fit TRBD1. V trimming: 5 bases; J trimming: 3 bases; junction bases outside the gene matches: 8. The CDR3 is 15 residues long. Germline CDR1 and CDR2: SGHTA and FQGNSA. CDR3 in DNA: TGTGCCAGCAGCCCAACGGCGGGACAGGGCTACGAGCAGTACTTC. Translated, it gives CASSPTAGQGYEQYF.